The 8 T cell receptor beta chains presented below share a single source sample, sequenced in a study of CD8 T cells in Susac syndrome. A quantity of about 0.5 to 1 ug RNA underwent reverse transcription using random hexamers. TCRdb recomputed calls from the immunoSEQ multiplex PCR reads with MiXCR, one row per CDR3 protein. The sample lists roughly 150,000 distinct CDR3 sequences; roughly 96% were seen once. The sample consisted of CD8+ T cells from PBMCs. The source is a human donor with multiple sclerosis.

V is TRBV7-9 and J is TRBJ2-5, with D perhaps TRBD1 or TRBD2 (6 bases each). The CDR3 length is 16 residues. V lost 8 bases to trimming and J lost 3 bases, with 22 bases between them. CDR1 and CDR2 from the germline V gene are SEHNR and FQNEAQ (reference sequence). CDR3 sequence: CASRRGDSDPKETQYF. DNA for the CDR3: TGTGCCAGCCGTAGGGGGGACTCGGACCCGAAAGAGACCCAGTACTTC. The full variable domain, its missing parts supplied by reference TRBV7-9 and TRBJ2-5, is DTGVSQNPRHKITKRGQNVTFRCDPISEHNRLYWYRQTLGQGPEFLTYFQNEAQLEKSRLLSDRFSAERPKGSFSTLEIQRTEQGDSAMYLCASRRGDSDPKETQYFGPGTRLLVL.

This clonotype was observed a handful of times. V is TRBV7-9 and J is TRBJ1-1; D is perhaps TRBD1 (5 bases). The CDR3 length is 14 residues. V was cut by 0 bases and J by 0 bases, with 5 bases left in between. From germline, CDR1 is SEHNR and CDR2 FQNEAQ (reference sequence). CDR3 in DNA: TGTGCCAGCAGCTTAGCAGGGGTGAACACTGAAGCTTTCTTT. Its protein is CASSLAGVNTEAFF.

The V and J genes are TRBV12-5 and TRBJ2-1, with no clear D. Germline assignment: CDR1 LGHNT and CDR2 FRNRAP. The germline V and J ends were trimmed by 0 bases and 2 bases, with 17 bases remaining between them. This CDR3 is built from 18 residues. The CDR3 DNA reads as TGTGCTAGTGGTTTGGTTCAGGTGAGGCCGACACCCTACAATGAGCAGTTCTTC. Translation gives CASGLVQVRPTPYNEQFF.

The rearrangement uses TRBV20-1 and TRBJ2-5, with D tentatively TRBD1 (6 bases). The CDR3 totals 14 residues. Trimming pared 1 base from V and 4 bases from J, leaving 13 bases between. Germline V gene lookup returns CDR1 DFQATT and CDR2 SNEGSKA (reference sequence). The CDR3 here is CSARGQGITETQYF. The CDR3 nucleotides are TGCAGTGCTAGAGGTCAGGGGATTACAGAGACCCAGTACTTC.

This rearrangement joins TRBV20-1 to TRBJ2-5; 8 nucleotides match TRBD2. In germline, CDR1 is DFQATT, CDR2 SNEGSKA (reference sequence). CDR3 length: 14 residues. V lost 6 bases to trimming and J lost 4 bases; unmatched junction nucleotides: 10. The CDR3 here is CSADFSGVRETQYF. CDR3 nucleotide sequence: TGCAGTGCAGACTTTAGCGGGGTTCGAGAGACCCAGTACTTC.

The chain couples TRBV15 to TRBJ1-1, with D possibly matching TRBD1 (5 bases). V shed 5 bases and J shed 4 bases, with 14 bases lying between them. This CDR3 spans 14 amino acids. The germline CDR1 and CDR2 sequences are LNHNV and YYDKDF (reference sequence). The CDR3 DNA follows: TGTGCCACCAGCGGGGAAGGGGCGCGCACTGAAGCTTTCTTT. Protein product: CATSGEGARTEAFF.

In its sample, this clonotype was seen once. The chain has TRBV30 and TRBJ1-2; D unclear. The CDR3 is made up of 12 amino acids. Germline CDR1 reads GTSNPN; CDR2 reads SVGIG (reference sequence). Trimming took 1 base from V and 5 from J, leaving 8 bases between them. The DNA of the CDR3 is TGTGCCTGGAGTGCTATAGGGTATGGCTACACCTTC. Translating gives CAWSAIGYGYTF.

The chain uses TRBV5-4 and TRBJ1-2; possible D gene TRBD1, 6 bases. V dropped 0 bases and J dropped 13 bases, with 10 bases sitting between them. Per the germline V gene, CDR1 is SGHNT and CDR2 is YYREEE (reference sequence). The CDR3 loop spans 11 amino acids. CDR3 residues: CASSLGQGPTF. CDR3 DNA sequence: TGTGCCAGCAGCTTGGGTCAGGGGCCCACCTTC.